This T cell receptor (beta chain) was documented in a study of blood T cells in healthy people across ages. Overall study findings and caveats: Per million T cells, the diversity of TCR beta decreased roughly linearly as age advanced.

Healthy Caucasian individuals from Russia aged about 6 to 90 served as donors. For this clonotype: Its target is unknown.

A second about 6 to 11 cycle PCR used barcoded and J-beta primers. A single record per CDR3 protein comes from TCRdb applying MiXCR to the 5' RACE reads. Of around 1,700,000 distinct CDR3 sequences in the sample, 28% were seen once. V was cut by 8 bases and J by 0 bases, with 16 bases left in between. The CDR3 is 16 residues long. Germline lookup yields CDR1 KGHDR and CDR2 SFDVKD. The chain uses TRBV24-1 and TRBJ2-1; D tentatively reads TRBD1 or TRBD2 (5 bases each). This sequence originates from a woman in her 30s in good health. The material sequenced was blood. The CDR3 region has the DNA TGTGCCACCACGGGACCGCCGTGCAGCTCCTACAATGAGCAGTTCTTC. Amino acids: CATTGPPCSSYNEQFF.